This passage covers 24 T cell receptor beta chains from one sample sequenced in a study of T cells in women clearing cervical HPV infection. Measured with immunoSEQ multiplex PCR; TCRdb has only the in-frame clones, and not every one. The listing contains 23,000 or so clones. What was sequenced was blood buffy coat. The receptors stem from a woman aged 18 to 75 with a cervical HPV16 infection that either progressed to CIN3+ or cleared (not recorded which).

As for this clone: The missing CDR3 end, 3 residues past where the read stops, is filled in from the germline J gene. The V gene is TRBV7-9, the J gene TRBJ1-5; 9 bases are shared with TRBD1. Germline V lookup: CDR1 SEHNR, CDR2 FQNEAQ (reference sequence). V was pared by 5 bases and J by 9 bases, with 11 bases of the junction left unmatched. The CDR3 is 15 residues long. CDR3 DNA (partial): TGTGCCAGCAGCCGCAACACAGGGGGCGAGGGGCCC. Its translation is CASSRNTGGEGP. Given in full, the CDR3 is CASSRNTGGEGPQHF.

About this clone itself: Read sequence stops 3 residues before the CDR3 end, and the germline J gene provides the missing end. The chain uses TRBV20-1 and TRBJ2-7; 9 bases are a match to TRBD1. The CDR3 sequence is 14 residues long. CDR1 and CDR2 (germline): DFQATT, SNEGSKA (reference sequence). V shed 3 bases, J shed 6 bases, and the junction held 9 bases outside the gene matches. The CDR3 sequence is CSASQDRGPFEQYF. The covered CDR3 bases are TGCAGTGCTAGTCAGGACAGGGGTCCCTTCGAG.

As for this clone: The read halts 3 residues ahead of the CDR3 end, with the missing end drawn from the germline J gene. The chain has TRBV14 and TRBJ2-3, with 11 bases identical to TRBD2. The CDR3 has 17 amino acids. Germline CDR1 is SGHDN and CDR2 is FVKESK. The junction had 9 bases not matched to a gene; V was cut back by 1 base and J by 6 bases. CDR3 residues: CASSQGLLAGVLDTQYF. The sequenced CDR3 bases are TGTGCCAGCAGCCAAGGATTACTAGCGGGAGTGTTGGATACG.

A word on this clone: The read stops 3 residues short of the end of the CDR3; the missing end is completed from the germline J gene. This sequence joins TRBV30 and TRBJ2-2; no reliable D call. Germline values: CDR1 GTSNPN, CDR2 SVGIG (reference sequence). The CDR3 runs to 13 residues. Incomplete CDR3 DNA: TGTGCCTGGAGGTTTCAGGATAATGAAAAG. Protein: CAWRFQDNEK. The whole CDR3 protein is CAWRFQDNEKLFF.

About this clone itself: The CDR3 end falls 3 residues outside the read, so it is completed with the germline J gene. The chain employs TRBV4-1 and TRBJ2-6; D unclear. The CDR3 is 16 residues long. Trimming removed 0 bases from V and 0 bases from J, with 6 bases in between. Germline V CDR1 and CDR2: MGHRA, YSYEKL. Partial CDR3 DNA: TGCGCCAGCAGCCAAGATCCCTTCTCTGGGGCCAACGTC. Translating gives CASSQDPFSGANV. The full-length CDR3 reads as CASSQDPFSGANVLTF.

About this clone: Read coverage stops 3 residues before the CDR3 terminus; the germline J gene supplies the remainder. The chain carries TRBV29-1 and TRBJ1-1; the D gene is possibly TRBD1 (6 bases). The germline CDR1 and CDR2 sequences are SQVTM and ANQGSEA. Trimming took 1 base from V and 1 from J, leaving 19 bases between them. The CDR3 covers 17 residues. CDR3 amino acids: CSVEGSYRASENTEAFF. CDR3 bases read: TGCAGCGTTGAAGGATCATACAGGGCCAGCGAGAACACTGAA.

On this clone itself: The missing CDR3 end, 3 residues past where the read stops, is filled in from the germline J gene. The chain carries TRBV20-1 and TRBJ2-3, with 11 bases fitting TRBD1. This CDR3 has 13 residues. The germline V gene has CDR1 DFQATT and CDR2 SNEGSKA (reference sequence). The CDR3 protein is CSARTGGEETQYF. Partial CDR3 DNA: TGCAGTGCTCGGACAGGGGGCGAAGAGACG.

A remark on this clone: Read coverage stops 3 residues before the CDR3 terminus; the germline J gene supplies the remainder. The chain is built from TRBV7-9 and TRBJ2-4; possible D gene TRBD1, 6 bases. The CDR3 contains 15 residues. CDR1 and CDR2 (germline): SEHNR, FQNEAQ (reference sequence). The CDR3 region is CASIPIDRSNDGQYF. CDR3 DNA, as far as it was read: TGTGCCAGCATACCTATCGACAGGTCCAACGATGGT.

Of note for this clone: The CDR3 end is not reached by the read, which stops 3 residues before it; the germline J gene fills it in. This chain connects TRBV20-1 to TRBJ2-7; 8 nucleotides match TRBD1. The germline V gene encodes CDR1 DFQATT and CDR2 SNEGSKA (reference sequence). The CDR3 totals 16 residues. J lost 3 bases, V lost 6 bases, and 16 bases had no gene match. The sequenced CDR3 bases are TGCAGTGCCCGGTCAATATCAGGGGGCGTTATCTACGAG. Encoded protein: CSARSISGGVIYE. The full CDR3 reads CSARSISGGVIYEQYF.

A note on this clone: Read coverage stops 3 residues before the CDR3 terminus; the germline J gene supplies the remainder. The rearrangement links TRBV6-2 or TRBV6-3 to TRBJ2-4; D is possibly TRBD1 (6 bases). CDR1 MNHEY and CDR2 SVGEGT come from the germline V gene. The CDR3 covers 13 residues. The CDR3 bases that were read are TGTGCCAGCAGTCGTCAAGCCCCGACAGGT. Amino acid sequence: CASSRQAPTG. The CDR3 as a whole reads CASSRQAPTGQYF.

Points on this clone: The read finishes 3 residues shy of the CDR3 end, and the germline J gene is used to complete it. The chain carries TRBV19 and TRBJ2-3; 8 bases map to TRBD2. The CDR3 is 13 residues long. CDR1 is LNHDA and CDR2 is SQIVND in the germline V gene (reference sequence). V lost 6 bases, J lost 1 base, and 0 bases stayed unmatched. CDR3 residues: CASRRGGTDTQYF. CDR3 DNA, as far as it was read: TGTGCCAGTAGGCGGGGGGGCACAGATACG. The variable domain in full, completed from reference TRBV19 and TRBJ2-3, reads DGGITQSPKYLFRKEGQNVTLSCEQNLNHDAMYWYRQDPGQGLRLIYYSQIVNDFQKGDIAEGYSVSREKKESFPLTVTSAQKNPTAFYLCASRRGGTDTQYFGPGTRLTVL.

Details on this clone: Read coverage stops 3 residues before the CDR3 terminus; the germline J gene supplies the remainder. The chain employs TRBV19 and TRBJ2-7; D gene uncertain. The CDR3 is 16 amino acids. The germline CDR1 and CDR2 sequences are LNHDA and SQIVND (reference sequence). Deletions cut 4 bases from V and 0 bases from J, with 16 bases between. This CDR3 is CASSRRPGRSSYEQYF. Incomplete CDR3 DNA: TGTGCCAGTAGTAGGCGCCCGGGTCGAAGCTCCTACGAG. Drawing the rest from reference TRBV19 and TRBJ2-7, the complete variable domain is DGGITQSPKYLFRKEGQNVTLSCEQNLNHDAMYWYRQDPGQGLRLIYYSQIVNDFQKGDIAEGYSVSREKKESFPLTVTSAQKNPTAFYLCASSRRPGRSSYEQYFGPGTRLTVT.

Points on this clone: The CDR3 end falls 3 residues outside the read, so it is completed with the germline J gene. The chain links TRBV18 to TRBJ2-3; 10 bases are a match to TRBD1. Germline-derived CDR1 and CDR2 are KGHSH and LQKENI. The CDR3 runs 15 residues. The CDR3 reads CASSLRDRGSETQYF. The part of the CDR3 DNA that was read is TGTGCCAGCTCGCTCCGGGACAGGGGATCTGAGACG.

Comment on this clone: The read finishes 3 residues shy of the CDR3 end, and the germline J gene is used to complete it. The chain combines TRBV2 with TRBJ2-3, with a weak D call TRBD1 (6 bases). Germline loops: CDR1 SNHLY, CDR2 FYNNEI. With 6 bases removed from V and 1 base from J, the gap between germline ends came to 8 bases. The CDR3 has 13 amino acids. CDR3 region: CASSRTGTDTQYF. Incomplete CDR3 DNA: TGTGCCAGCAGCAGGACAGGCACAGATACG. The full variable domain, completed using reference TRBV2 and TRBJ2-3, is EPEVTQTPSHQVTQMGQEVILRCVPISNHLYFYWYRQILGQKVEFLVSFYNNEISEKSEIFDDQFSVERPDGSNFTLKIRSTKLEDSAMYFCASSRTGTDTQYFGPGTRLTVL.

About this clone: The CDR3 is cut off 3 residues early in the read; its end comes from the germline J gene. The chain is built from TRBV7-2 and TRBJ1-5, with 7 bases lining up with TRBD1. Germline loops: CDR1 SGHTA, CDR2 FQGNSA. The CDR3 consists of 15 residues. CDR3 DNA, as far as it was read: TGTGCCAGCAGCTTAAGGACAGGAGGTACAGATCCC. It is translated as CASSLRTGGTDP. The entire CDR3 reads CASSLRTGGTDPQHF.

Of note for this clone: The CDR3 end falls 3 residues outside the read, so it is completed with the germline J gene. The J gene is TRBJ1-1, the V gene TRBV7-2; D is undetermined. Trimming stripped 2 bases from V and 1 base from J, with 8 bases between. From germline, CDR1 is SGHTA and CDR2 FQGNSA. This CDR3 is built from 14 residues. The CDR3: CASSLYSTNTEAFF. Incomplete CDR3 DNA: TGTGCCAGCAGCTTATACTCAACGAACACTGAA.

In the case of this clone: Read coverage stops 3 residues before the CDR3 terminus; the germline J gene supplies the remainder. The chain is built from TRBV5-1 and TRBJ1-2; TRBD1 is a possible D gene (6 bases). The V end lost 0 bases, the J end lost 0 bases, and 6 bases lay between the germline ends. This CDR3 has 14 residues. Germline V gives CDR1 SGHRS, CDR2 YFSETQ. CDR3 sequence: CASSLGQANYGYTF. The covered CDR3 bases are TGCGCCAGCAGCTTGGGACAGGCTAACTATGGC.

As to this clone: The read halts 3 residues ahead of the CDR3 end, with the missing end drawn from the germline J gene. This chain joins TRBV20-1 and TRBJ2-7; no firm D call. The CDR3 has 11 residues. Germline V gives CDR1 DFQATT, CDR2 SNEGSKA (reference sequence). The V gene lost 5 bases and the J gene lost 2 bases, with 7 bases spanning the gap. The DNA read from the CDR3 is TGCAGTGCTCACGACACCTACGAG. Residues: CSAHDTYE. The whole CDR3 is CSAHDTYEQYF.

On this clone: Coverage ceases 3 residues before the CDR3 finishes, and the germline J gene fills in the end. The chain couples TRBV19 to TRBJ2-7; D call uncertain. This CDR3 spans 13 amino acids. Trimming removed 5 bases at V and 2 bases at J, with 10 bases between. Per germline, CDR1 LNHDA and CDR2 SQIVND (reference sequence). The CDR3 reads CASSRVVAYEQYF. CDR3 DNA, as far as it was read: TGTGCCAGTAGTCGGGTCGTAGCCTACGAG.

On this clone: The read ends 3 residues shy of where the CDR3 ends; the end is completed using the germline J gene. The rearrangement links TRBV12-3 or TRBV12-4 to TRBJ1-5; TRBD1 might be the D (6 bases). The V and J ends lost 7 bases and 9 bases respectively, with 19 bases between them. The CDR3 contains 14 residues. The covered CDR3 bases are TGTGCCAGCACAGTTACAGGGTCTTGGGGGCCC. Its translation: CASTVTGSWGP. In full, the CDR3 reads CASTVTGSWGPQHF.

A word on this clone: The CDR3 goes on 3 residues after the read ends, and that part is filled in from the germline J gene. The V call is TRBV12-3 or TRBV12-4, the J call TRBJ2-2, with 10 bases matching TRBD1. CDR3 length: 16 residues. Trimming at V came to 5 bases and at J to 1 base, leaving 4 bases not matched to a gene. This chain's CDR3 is CASSPTGGRNTGELFF. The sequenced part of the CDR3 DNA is TGTGCCAGCAGTCCGACAGGGGGCAGGAACACCGGGGAG.

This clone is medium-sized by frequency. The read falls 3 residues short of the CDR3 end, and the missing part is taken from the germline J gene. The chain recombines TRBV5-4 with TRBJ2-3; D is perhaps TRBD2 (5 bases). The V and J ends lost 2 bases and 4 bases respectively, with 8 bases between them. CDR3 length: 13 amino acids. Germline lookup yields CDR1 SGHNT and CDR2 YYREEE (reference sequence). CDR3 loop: CASSLLEADTQYF. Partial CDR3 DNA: TGTGCCAGCAGCTTACTAGAGGCAGATACG.

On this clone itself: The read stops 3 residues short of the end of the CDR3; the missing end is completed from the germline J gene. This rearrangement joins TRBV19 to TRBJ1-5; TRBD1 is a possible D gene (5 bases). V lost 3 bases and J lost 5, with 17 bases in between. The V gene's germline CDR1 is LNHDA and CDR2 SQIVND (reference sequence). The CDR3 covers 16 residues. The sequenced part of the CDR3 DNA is TGTGCCAGTAGTATTGGGGGGGGAGGAGTCGATCAGCCC. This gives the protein CASSIGGGGVDQP. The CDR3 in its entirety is CASSIGGGGVDQPQHF.

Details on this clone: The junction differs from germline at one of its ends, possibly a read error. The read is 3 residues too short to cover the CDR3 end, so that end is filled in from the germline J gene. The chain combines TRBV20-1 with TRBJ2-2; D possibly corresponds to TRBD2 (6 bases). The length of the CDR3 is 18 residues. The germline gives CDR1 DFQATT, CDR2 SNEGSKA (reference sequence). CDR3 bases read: TGCAGTGCTAGAGATGGCTTGGCCTCTTATGGTAACACCGGGGGG. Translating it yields CSARDGLASYGNTGG. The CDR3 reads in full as CSARDGLASYGNTGGLFF.